The next 6 T cell receptor beta chains were all read from a single sample in a study of spatial heterogeneity in lung cancer. MiXCR was run by TCRdb on the 5' RACE reads, yielding one entry per CDR3 protein. The sample shows 3,500 to 4,000 distinct CDR3 sequences, 6% to 9% of them seen only once. The time point here: sample taken at primary tumor resection. Unsorted whole RNA of tumor, nontumor lung or frozen PBMC was sequenced. The input for sequencing was normal lung tissue next to the tumor, taken at surgery. The receptors were sampled from a male donor with early-stage non-small cell lung cancer.

The gene calls are TRBV13 and TRBJ2-5, with 9 bases identical to TRBD1. J gave up 4 bases and V 6 bases, and 3 bases lay outside the gene matches. Germline V gene lookup returns CDR1 PRHDT and CDR2 FYEKMQ (reference sequence). The CDR3 totals 13 residues. The CDR3 DNA follows: TGTGCCAGCAGACAGGGGGCCTCAGAGACCCAGTACTTC. Residues: CASRQGASETQYF.

The sample holds one count of this clonotype. The chain uses TRBV6-2 or TRBV6-3 and TRBJ2-5, with 8 bases fitting TRBD2. Per the germline V gene, CDR1 is MNHEY and CDR2 is SVGEGT. Trimming at V came to 2 bases and at J to 5 bases, leaving 7 bases not matched to a gene. The CDR3 loop spans 15 amino acids. The CDR3 region has the DNA TGTGCCAGCAGTTACATCTCGGGGGGGCAGGAGACCCAGTACTTC. Its translation: CASSYISGGQETQYF.

The J gene is TRBJ2-3, the V gene TRBV4-3; 11 bases map to TRBD2. Germline V gene sequence: CDR1 LGHNA, CDR2 YSLEER. Trimming took 0 bases from V and 0 from J; bases not matched to a gene: 8. CDR3 size: 19 residues. CDR3 in amino acids: CASSQDLNSGGASTDTQYF. The CDR3 coding sequence is TGCGCCAGCAGCCAAGATCTTAATAGCGGGGGGGCAAGCACAGATACGCAGTATTTT.

This clonotype rates as medium-sized. The chain links TRBV12-3 or TRBV12-4 to TRBJ2-2, with D maybe TRBD2 (7 bases). V lost 6 bases to trimming and J lost 16 bases, with 18 bases between them. The CDR3 covers 12 residues. The CDR3: CASRPTGGPGFF. CDR3 bases: TGTGCCAGCAGACCAACCGGGGGGCCTGGGTTTTTT.

By share, this clonotype ranks as medium-sized. The chain recombines TRBV6-5 with TRBJ1-2, with 7 bases identical to TRBD1. The CDR3 extends over 16 amino acids. After removal of 4 bases from V and 2 bases from J, the junction contained 10 bases not matched to a gene. Germline V lookup: CDR1 MNHEY, CDR2 SVGAGI. In DNA form, the CDR3 reads TGTGCCAGCAGTTCGAACAGGGGACCCTCCAACTATGGCTACACCTTC. It specifies CASSSNRGPSNYGYTF.

This clonotype was recorded at least ten times. This rearrangement joins TRBV4-1 to TRBJ2-3; D is perhaps TRBD1 or TRBD2 (6 bases each). Germline assignment: CDR1 MGHRA and CDR2 YSYEKL. Trimming shortened V by 4 bases and J by 4 bases, and 12 bases separated the two germline ends. This CDR3 spans 14 amino acids. CDR3 DNA: TGCGCCAGCAGCCGATCGGGGGCTCCAGATACGCAGTATTTT. It is translated as CASSRSGAPDTQYF.